This T cell receptor (beta chain) originates from a study of T cell repertoires in cytomegalovirus infection. Study background: The authors relied on CMV epitopes, both recently identified HLA-C-restricted and well-studied HLA-B-restricted. Public TCR beta signature analysis indicated the presence of both CMV infection and matching HLA type. Study-level results: Carriers of CMV and the relevant HLA type were discriminated by public TCR beta frequency. Within the response measured ex vivo, HLA-C-restricted CMV-specific TCR beta clonotypes were dominant.

V trimming: 5 bases; J trimming: 6 bases; junction bases outside the gene matches: 9. The CDR3 has 15 amino acids. Germline CDR1 and CDR2: MNHEY and SMNVEV (reference sequence). This clonotype was counted between two and nine times. Its antigen remains unknown. MiXCR, run by TCRdb on the reads, gives a single entry per CDR3 protein. The data hold hundreds of thousands of distinct CDR3 sequences, with 42% observed a single time. The receptor comes from a human donor in good health (CMV status not recorded). Some clones in this sample may be carry-over from other donors' samples. The sequences come from cultured PBMCs, collected from culture after CMV antigen stimulation. This rearrangement joins TRBV27 to TRBJ2-3, with 9 bases fitting TRBD1. In DNA, the CDR3 is TGTGCCAGCAGTCGGTACAGGGGGCAACGGGATACGCAGTATTTT. Its translation: CASSRYRGQRDTQYF.